These T cell receptor beta chains were read from a single sample in a study of blood T cell repertoires in COVID-19. Measured with immunoSEQ multiplex PCR; TCRdb has only the in-frame clones, and not every one. The sample contains a few hundred thousand clones, more than 70% of which appear only once. Sequencing used peripheral blood. These receptors all stem from a woman aged 25-40 years with COVID-19, enrolled during active disease. Each CDR3 is given with its conserved first and last residue. A D gene is named only where the DNA matches it firmly.

j_call,d_call,v_call,cdr3_aa
TRBJ2-1,TRBD2,TRBV7-9,CASSLKGLTYNEQFF
TRBJ2-7,NA,TRBV6-2/TRBV6-3,CASSPTGGSLDEQYF
TRBJ1-1,NA,TRBV18,CASSPLQGGETEAFF
TRBJ2-3,TRBD1,TRBV19,CASSPSLTGGDTQYF
TRBJ1-1,NA,TRBV11-3,CASSSRGNTEAFF
TRBJ2-3,TRBD2,TRBV6-2/TRBV6-3,CASSDALAGASSTDTQYF
TRBJ1-1,TRBD1,TRBV12-3/TRBV12-4,CASSFASRGEAFF
TRBJ2-3,TRBD2,TRBV10-3,CAIRSGRGTDTQYF
TRBJ1-1,TRBD1,TRBV6-5,CASSFLRGQNTEAFF
TRBJ2-3,NA,TRBV5-1,CASSLEGSPGADTQYF
TRBJ2-1,TRBD1,TRBV5-1,CASSLADRVGNEQFF
TRBJ2-1,TRBD2,TRBV15,CATSSAGGPGVFF
TRBJ1-5,TRBD1,TRBV3-1/TRBV3-2,CASSHRGGNQPQHF
TRBJ2-3,TRBD2,TRBV6-2/TRBV6-3,CASSYTSGDTDTQYF
TRBJ2-1,NA,TRBV5-4,CASSLGSVISYNEQFF
TRBJ1-1,TRBD1,TRBV4-1,CASSQEPRDRETFF